This TCR beta chain is drawn from a study of blood T cells in healthy people across ages. The study, taken as a whole, reports: Observed TCR beta diversity per million T cells went down as age went up. This fall followed a roughly linear course with age. Higher diversity, along with more naive CD4+ cells, distinguished long-lived donors from aged donors.

There are 15 residues in the CDR3. Germline V gene sequence: CDR1 SGHRS, CDR2 YFSETQ. With 0 bases removed from V and 1 base from J, the gap between germline ends came to 7 bases. To note about this clonotype: What it binds is unknown.

PCR was performed a second time for about 7 to 12 cycles using a sample-barcoded 5' primer and a J-beta primer mix. TCRdb re-called the 5' RACE reads through MiXCR, storing one row per CDR3 protein. The repertoire holds roughly 680,000 distinct CDR3 sequences, 20% to 25% seen once, with about 3.6% in the top ten. The donors, aged 6 to 90, were healthy Caucasians from Russia. Peripheral blood was drawn, ten milliliters per donor. The chain links TRBV5-1 to TRBJ2-2; D ambiguous. The sequencing sample was made of blood. The TCR was taken from a man in his 70s in good health. The CDR3 DNA follows: TGCGCCAGCAGCTTGGAGGCCTTGAACACCGGGGAGCTGTTTTTT. It encodes CASSLEALNTGELFF.